Listed below are T cell receptor beta chains from one sample, sequenced in a study of post-analysis software for immune sequencing data. TCRdb analysed the PCR reads with MiXCR anew, one entry per CDR3 protein. The data hold around 770,000 distinct CDR3 sequences, with more than 45% observed a single time. The sample taken for sequencing was blood. Source of these receptors: a girl aged 5-17 years with multiple sclerosis. CDR3s include the opening cysteine and the closing phenylalanine or tryptophan. A D gene is named only where the DNA matches it firmly. Clone size, where shown, is once, few, many, or a class for clones that have expanded.

d_call,j_call,clone_size,v_call,cdr3_nt,cdr3_aa
.,TRBJ1-1,once,TRBV28,TGTGCCAGCAGTTTGCCAGCCCGTTCTGAAGCTTTCTTT,CASSLPARSEAFF
.,TRBJ2-7,few,TRBV10-3,TGTGCCATCAGTGAGGCGGGTGAGCGAAAGTCCTTTGCCTACGAGCAGTACTTC,CAISEAGERKSFAYEQYF
TRBD1,TRBJ2-7,few,TRBV4-3,TGCGCCGGCAGCAGGACAGGGGGTTCCTACGAGCAGTACTTC,CAGSRTGGSYEQYF
TRBD1,TRBJ2-3,.,TRBV7-9,TGTGCCAGCAGCTTGCCGAAGACAGGGTTAATCACAGATACGCAGTATTTT,CASSLPKTGLITDTQYF
.,TRBJ2-3,.,TRBV20-1,TGCAGTGCTAGAGATAGTGGGAAACCCACAGATACGCAGTATTTT,CSARDSGKPTDTQYF
.,TRBJ2-3,.,TRBV20-1,TGCAGTGCTAGAGATTTGATAGGGGCGCAGTATTTT,CSARDLIGAQYF
.,TRBJ1-6,.,TRBV28,TGTGCCAGCAGTCTTGACACCGGCAATTCACCCCTCCACTTT,CASSLDTGNSPLHF
.,TRBJ1-2,.,TRBV7-2,TGTGCCAGCAGCCAGCAGGACAGCTATGGCTACACCTTC,CASSQQDSYGYTF
.,TRBJ1-4,.,TRBV29-1,TGCAGCGCCCGCGGGGGTACAAATGAAAAACTGTTTTTT,CSARGGTNEKLFF
.,TRBJ1-5,.,TRBV12-5,TGTGCTAGTGGTCTTGCTTCCGGGGGCAGCAATCAGCCCCAGCATTTT,CASGLASGGSNQPQHF
.,TRBJ2-3,.,TRBV20-1,TGCAGTGCTTATGGTAGCGGTAGCACAGATACGCAGTATTTT,CSAYGSGSTDTQYF
TRBD1,TRBJ2-5,.,TRBV6-1,TGTGCCAGCAGACTCATACCGGGACAGGGGACAATGGAGACCCAGTACTTC,CASRLIPGQGTMETQYF
.,TRBJ2-2,.,TRBV7-3,TGTGCCAGCAGCTTAGGGGGGCAGACCGGGGAGCTGTTTTTT,CASSLGGQTGELFF
.,TRBJ1-4,few,TRBV29-1,TGCAGCGTCGGGACGGAGACTAATGAAAAACTGTTTTTT,CSVGTETNEKLFF
TRBD1,TRBJ2-1,.,TRBV11-1,TGTGCCAGCAGCTTAACCAGGGGGCTTTCCTATGAGCAGTTCTTC,CASSLTRGLSYEQFF
TRBD2,TRBJ2-3,.,TRBV27,TGTGCCAGCAGTGAGGGGAGGGTAGATACGCAGTATTTT,CASSEGRVDTQYF
TRBD1,TRBJ2-7,.,TRBV30,TGTGCCTGGAGTGTCGGGACAGGACATTCCTACGAGCAGTACTTC,CAWSVGTGHSYEQYF
.,TRBJ2-7,.,TRBV29-1,TGCAGCGTTGGCGTTCGGGACGAGCAGTACTTC,CSVGVRDEQYF
TRBD2,TRBJ2-5,.,TRBV10-3,TGTGCCATCAGTGGTCGGCGGGAGGGGATTCAAGAGACCCAGTACTTC,CAISGRREGIQETQYF
.,TRBJ1-2,few,TRBV29-1,TGCAGCGTAGACCGGGACATCCAGAAGGGCTATGGCTACACCTTC,CSVDRDIQKGYGYTF
.,TRBJ1-2,.,TRBV29-1,TGCAGCGTCTCTTCCTCCTATGGCTACACCTTC,CSVSSSYGYTF
.,TRBJ2-7,few,TRBV5-1,TGCGCCAGCAGCCCCACTGCCGTCTCCTACGAGCAGTACTTC,CASSPTAVSYEQYF
.,TRBJ2-7,few,TRBV6-2/TRBV6-3,TGTGCCAGCAGACTTAGTGGACTCAACTACGAGCAGTACTTC,CASRLSGLNYEQYF
.,TRBJ2-3,.,TRBV20-1,TGCAGTGCTAGAGGGGAGTTGAGCACAGATACGCAGTATTTT,CSARGELSTDTQYF
TRBD2,TRBJ2-3,many,TRBV29-1,TGCAGCGTCCCCATGGCGGGAGGAATCACAGATACGCAGTATTTT,CSVPMAGGITDTQYF
TRBD1,TRBJ2-5,.,TRBV15,TGTGCCACCAGCAGAGATTTGGTACAGGGGCAGTACTTC,CATSRDLVQGQYF
.,TRBJ1-1,.,TRBV20-1,TGCAGTGCCCCTAGGGGGGCGACCACTGAAGCTTTCTTT,CSAPRGATTEAFF
.,TRBJ2-5,.,TRBV7-2,TGCGCCAGCAGCTTAGCATCCGGGGGCGGAGAGACCCAGTACTTC,CASSLASGGGETQYF
.,TRBJ2-7,.,TRBV29-1,TGCAGCGTTGAATCCAGGACCCACCCCCTAGTGCAGTACTTC,CSVESRTHPLVQYF